This T cell receptor beta chain was sequenced during a study of blood T cell repertoires in COVID-19 (dated by TCRdb to 2020 to 2021). About the study as a whole: Collaborator samples came from the United States, Italy and Spain and covered acute and convalescent phases of COVID-19. The prospective study material was composed of cDNA or gDNA derived from T cells, B-cell-depleted T cells, or PBMCs. The dataset comprised deeply sampled blood TCRbeta repertoires from subjects exposed to, actively infected with, or recovered from COVID-19. The repertoires were released in a freely available public database intended as a resource for research on the immune response to SARS-CoV-2. The samples were drawn from two sources: the first 160 participants of the ongoing ImmuneRACE study, and about 1,300 subjects contributed by 6 global collaborators. The sample metadata nearly always contained a de-identified subject ID, COVID-19 status, age in years and sex. Where HLA class I and class II types were available, the types were taken from metadata supplied by the sample provider, not from assay-based typing.

In the prospective study, participants were about 18 to 100 years old, resided in fewer than 25 geographic areas of the United States, and were enrolled through a virtual design. In the prospective study, participants were assigned to cohorts based on the clinical history participants reported in a screening survey and a study questionnaire. Exposed participants had been in contact, within 2 weeks of entering the study, with a person who had a PCR-confirmed or clinician-diagnosed case of COVID-19. Mobile phlebotomists in the prospective study collected whole blood, serum and a nasopharyngeal or oropharyngeal swab from every participant. Prospective study participants could optionally give additional blood draws and questionnaires over a roughly 2-month period. Before DNA extraction, blood samples from the prospective study were shipped at room temperature or frozen. What the authors observed across the whole study: Clinical and demographic metadata were provided uncurated, with the amount varying by source and participant.

The immunoSEQ Assay, a bias-controlled multiplex PCR, was used to amplify TCRbeta CDR3 regions from genomic DNA. Per the source publication's procedure: The number of nucleated cells in each sample was estimated from the amplification of reference gene primers within the assay. Sequence reads were collapsed and filtered to measure the absolute abundance of every unique TCRbeta CDR3 rearrangement. Productive Simpson clonality was computed per sample as the square root of Simpson's diversity index over productive rearrangements. TCRdb obtained this table from immuneACCESS and retained in-frame rearrangements with V and J assigned. These tables miss some clones; where compared with another copy, unresolved V genes account for less than half of the shortfall, and the remainder is unexplained. V, J and clone size derive from that table, while D and trimming were established from the DNA sequence. This sample has about 190,000 clones in its table, and less than 90% of those were observed once. 3% to 3.5% of the sample is in the top ten clones.

A word on this clone: Its specific antigen is unknown. Base qualities are missing; no much larger clone stands one base away.

Trimming leaves V shorter by 8 bases and J shorter by 0 bases, with the junction holding 5 bases beyond the gene matches. From the cysteine through the phenylalanine, the CDR3 covers 14 amino acids. The read is trimmed to its CDR3 DNA, 42 bases read in frame from base 1. Reading the germline V gene gives CDR1 MNHEY and CDR2 SVGAGI. The receptor's source is a woman aged 25 to 39 who had been exposed to COVID-19. What was sequenced was PBMCs or T cells enriched from blood (not recorded which). Recombination linked TRBV6-5 to TRBJ2-3; TRBD1 aligns with 7 central bases. The DNA is TGTGCCAGCCTTAGGGACAGTAGCACAGATACGCAGTATTTT. This codes for CASLRDSSTDTQYF.